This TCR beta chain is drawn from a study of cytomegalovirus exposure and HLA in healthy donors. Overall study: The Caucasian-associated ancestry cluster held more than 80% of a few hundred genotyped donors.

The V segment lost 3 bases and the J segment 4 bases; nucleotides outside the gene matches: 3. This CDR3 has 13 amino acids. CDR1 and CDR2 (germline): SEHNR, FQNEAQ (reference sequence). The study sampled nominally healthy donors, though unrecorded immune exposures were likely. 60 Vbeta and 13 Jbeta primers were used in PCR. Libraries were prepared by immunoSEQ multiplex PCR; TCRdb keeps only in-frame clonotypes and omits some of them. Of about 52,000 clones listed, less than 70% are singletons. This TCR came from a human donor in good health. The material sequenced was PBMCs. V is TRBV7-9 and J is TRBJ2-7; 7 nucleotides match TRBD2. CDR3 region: CASSFAGDYEQYF. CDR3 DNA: TGTGCCAGCAGCTTTGCGGGGGATTACGAGCAGTACTTC.